The T cell receptor beta chain described here comes from a study of human T cells and chemical hapten exposure. The time point: pre-sensitization, week 0. The treatment was: therapeutic diphenylcyclopropenone sensitization with weekly scalp DPC. At every patch-test visit, blood was drawn before the patch test was applied. Extraction of total RNA was performed on unfractionated whole blood. The CDR3 is 15 residues long. In germline, CDR1 is SGHRS, CDR2 YFSETQ. Trimming removed 0 bases from V and 8 bases from J, with 14 bases in between. Broader study findings: Clustering by CDR3 similarity yielded significantly more large clusters from expanded TCRs than controls.

Individual cDNA molecules had unique molecular identifiers attached to them by the library. Each CDR3 protein gets one entry after TCRdb re-called the RACE reads with MiXCR. This table holds some 98,000 distinct CDR3 sequences, roughly a tenth found once. Of note for this clonotype: The antigen remains undetermined.

The source material was whole blood, sampled in connection with sensitization to the hapten diphenylcyclopropenone (DPC). The sequence came from a woman in her fifties or sixties with alopecia areata. Some clones in this sample may be carry-over from other donors' samples. The chain recombines TRBV5-1 with TRBJ1-4, with TRBD1 as a possible D gene (5 bases). CDR3 protein: CASSLDTRRDEKLFF. CDR3 DNA sequence: TGCGCCAGCAGCTTGGATACGAGAAGGGACGAAAAACTGTTTTTT.